The clone carrying this T cell receptor (beta chain) has a handful of counts. These data come from a study of identical twins. TCRdb reprocessed the 5' RACE reads with MiXCR, giving one entry per CDR3 protein. The sample holds 600,000 to 800,000 distinct CDR3 sequences; about 20% are singletons and the top ten take 4.3%. The sample was also linked to a second study, of T cells expressing NK-cell markers.

The receptor was derived from a woman aged 18-30 years in good health. Sequencing input: PBMCs.

For the CDR3, the DNA is TGTGCCAGCAGCTTGGGCAGGGAGGCCGAGCAGTACTTC. This gives the protein CASSLGREAEQYF. The chain joins TRBV7-9 to TRBJ2-7; D perhaps matches TRBD2 (6 bases). The CDR3 extends over 13 amino acids. Germline CDR1 reads SEHNR; CDR2 reads FQNEAQ (reference sequence). Trimming removed 3 bases at V and 6 bases at J, with 12 bases between.